This TCR beta chain was sequenced for a study of cytomegalovirus exposure and HLA in healthy donors. Comment on this clone: Antigen: not known.

The germline CDR1 and CDR2 sequences are LNHDA and SQIVND (reference sequence). After removal of 4 bases from V and 0 bases from J, the junction contained 5 bases not matched to a gene. CDR3 length: 16 residues. Study findings and constraints: Published work reported that the classifier diagnosed cytomegalovirus status with high specificity and sensitivity. A later analysis reportedly found fewer N-insertions in an Asian-associated ancestry cluster than the roughly 670-donor mean. The productive fraction for most TCR beta V segments was about 87% or about 30% in an earlier analysis. Confirmation in vitro established that a few CMV-associated chains were specific for CMV antigens.

The PCR had 60 Vbeta and 13 Jbeta primers. Clones were sequenced by immunoSEQ multiplex PCR, and TCRdb holds only the in-frame ones, with some missing. The sample holds 150,000 to 200,000 clones; around 83% are singletons and the top ten take 1.1%. J is TRBJ1-1 and V is TRBV19, with 10 nucleotides matching TRBD1. This receptor was taken from a middle-aged woman in good health and CMV-seronegative. Sequences were obtained from PBMCs. The CDR3 region has the DNA TGTGCCAGTAGTAGGGACAGGGGCGGCGTGAACACTGAAGCTTTCTTT. This sequence encodes CASSRDRGGVNTEAFF.